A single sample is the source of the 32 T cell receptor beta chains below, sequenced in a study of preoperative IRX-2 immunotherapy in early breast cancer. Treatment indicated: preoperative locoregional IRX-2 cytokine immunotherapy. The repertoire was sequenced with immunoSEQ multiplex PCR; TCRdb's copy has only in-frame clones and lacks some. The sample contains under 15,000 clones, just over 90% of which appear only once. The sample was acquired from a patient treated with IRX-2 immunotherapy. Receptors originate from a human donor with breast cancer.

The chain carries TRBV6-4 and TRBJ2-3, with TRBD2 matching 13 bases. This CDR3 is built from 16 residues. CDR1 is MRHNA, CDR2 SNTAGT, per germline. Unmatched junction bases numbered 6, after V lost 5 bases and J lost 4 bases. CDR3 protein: CASSRTSGGPSDTQYF. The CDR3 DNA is TGTGCCAGCAGTAGGACTAGCGGGGGCCCTTCAGATACGCAGTATTTT.

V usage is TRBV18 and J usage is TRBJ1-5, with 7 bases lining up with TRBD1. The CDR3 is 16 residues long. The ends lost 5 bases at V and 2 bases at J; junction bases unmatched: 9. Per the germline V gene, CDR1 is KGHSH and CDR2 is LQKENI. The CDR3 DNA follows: TGTGCCAGCTCAGATTATACAGGGGTAGGCAATCAGCCCCAGCATTTT. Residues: CASSDYTGVGNQPQHF.

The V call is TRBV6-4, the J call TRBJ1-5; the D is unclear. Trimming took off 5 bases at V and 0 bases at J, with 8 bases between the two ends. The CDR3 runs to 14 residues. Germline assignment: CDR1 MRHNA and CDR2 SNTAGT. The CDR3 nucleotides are TGTGCCAGCAGTTCCGATTATAGCAATCAGCCCCAGCATTTT. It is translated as CASSSDYSNQPQHF.

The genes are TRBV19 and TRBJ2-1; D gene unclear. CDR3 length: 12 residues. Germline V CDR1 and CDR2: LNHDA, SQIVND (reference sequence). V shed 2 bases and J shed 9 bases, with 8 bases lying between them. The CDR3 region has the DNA TGTGCCAGTAGTATAAACTCCCTTGAGCAGTTCTTC. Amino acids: CASSINSLEQFF.

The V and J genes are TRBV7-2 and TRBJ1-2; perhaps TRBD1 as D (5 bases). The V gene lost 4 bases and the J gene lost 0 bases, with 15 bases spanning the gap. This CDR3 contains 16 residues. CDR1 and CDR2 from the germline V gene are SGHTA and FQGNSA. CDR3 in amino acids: CASSSFSDRANYGYTF. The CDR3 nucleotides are TGTGCCAGCAGCTCCTTCTCCGACAGAGCTAACTATGGCTACACCTTC.

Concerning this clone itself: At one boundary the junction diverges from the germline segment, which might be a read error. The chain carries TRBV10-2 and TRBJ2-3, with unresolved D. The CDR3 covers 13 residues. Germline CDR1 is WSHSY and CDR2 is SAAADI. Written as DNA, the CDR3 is TGCGCCAGCAGTGATTTAGCCCCAGAGACGCAGTATTTT. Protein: CASSDLAPETQYF.

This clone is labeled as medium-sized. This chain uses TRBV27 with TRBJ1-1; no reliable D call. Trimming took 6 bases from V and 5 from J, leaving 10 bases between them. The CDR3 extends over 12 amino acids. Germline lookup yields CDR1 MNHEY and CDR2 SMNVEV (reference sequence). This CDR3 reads CASRGGVTEAFF. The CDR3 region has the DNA TGTGCCAGCAGGGGTGGGGTGACTGAAGCTTTCTTT.

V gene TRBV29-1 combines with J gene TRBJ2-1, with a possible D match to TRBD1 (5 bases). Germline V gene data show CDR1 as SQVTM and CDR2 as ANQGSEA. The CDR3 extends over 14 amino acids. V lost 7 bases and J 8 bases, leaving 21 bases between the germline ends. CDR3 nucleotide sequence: TGCAGCGCCGCGACCCCTGAAGGGGTTTATGAGCAGTTCTTC. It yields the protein CSAATPEGVYEQFF.

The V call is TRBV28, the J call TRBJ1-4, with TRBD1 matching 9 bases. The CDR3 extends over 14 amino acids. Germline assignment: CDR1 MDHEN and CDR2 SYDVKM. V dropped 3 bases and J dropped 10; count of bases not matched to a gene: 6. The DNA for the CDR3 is TGTGCCAGCAGTTTTTTGGACAGGGGCGTAAAACTGTTTTTT. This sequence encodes CASSFLDRGVKLFF. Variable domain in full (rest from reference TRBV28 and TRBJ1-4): DVKVTQSSRYLVKRTGEKVFLECVQDMDHENMFWYRQDPGLGLRLIYFSYDVKMKEKGDIPEGYSVSREKKERFSLILESASTNQTSMYLCASSFLDRGVKLFFGSGTQLSVL.

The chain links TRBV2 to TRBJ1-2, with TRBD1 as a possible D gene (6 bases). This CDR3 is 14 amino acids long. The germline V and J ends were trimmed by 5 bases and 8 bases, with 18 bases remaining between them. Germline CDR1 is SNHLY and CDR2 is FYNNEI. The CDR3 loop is CASSPESGAEGYTF. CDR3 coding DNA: TGTGCCAGCAGTCCGGAATCAGGGGCGGAGGGCTACACCTTC.

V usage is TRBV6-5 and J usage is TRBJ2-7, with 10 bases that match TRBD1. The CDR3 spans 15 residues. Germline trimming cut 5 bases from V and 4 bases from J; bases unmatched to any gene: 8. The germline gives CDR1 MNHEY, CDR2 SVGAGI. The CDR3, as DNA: TGTGCCAGCAGTCCCGGGACAGGGGCACAATACGAGCAGTACGTC. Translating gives CASSPGTGAQYEQYV.

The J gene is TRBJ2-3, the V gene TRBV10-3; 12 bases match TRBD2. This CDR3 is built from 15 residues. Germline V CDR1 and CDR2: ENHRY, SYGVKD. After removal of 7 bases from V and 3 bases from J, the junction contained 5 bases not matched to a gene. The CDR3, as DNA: TGTGCCATCAAGACTAGCGGGGGTAGTACAGATACGCAGTATTTT. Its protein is CAIKTSGGSTDTQYF.

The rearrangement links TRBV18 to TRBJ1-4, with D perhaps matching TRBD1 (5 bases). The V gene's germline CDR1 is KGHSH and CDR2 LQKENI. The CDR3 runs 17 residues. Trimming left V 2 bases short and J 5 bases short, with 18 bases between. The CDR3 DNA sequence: TGTGCCAGCTCACCAACTCGCTCCGGGACTTTAAATGAAAAACTGTTTTTT. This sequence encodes CASSPTRSGTLNEKLFF.

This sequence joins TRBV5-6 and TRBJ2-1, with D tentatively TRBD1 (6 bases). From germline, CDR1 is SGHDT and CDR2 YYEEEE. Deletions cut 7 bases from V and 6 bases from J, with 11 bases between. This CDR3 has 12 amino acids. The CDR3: CASGIGGNEQFF. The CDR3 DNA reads TGTGCCAGCGGAATAGGGGGCAATGAGCAGTTCTTC.

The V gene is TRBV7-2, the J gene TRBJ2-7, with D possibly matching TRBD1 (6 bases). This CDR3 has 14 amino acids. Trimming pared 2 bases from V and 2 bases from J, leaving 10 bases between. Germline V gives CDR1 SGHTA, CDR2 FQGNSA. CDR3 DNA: TGTGCCAGCAGCTTATTAGAGGGGGCCTACGAGCAGTACTTC. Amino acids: CASSLLEGAYEQYF.

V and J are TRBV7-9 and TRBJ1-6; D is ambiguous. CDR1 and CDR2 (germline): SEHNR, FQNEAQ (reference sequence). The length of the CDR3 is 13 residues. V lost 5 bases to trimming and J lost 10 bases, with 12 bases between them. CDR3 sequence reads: CASSPSRSSPLHF. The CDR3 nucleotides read TGTGCCAGCAGCCCCTCGCGGTCCTCACCCCTCCACTTT. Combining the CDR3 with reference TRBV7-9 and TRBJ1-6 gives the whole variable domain DTGVSQNPRHKITKRGQNVTFRCDPISEHNRLYWYRQTLGQGPEFLTYFQNEAQLEKSRLLSDRFSAERPKGSFSTLEIQRTEQGDSAMYLCASSPSRSSPLHFGNGTRLTVT.

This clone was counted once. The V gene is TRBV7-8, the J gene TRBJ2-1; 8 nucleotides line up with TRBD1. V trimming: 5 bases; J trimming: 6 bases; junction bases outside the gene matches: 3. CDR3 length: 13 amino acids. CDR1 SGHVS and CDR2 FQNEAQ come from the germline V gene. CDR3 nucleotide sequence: TGTGCCAGCAGCCTAGACAGGGGCAATGAGCAGTTCTTC. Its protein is CASSLDRGNEQFF.

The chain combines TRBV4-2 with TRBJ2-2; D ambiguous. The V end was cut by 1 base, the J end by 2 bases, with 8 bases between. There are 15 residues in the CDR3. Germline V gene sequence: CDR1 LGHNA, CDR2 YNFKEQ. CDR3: CASSQGGDNTGELFF. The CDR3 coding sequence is TGTGCCAGCAGCCAAGGTGGGGATAACACCGGGGAGCTGTTTTTT.

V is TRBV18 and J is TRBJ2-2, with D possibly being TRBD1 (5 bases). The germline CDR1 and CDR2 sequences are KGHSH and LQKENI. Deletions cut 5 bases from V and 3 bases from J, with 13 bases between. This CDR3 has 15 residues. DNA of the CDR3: TGTGCCAGCTCAGGATTAGGGGCTGACACCGGGGAGCTGTTTTTT. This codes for CASSGLGADTGELFF.

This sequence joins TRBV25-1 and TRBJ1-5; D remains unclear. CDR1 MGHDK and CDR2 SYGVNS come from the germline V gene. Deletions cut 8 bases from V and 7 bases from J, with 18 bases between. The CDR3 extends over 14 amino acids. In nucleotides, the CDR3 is TGTGCCAGCGGGCCTCACGGATTAGGCCAGCCCCAGCATTTT. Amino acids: CASGPHGLGQPQHF.

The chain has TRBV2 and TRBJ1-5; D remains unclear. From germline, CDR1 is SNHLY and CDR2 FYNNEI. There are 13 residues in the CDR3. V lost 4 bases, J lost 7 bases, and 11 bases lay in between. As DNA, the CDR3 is TGTGCCAGCAGTGTTCTCGGGGAGCAGCCCCAGCATTTT. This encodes CASSVLGEQPQHF.

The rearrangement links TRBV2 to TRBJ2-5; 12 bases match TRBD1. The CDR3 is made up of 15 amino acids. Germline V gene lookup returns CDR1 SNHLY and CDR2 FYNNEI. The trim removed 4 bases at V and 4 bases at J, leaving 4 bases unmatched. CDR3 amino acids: CASSAGTGGRETQYF. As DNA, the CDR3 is TGTGCCAGCAGTGCCGGGACAGGGGGCCGAGAGACCCAGTACTTC.

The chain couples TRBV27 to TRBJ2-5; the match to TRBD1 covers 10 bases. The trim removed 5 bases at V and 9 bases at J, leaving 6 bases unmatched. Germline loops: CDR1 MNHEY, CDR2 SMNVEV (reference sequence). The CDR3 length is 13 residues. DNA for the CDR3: TGTGCCAGCAGTCCGACAGGGGGCGCGGCCCAGTACTTC. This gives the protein CASSPTGGAAQYF.

The CDR3 coding sequence is TGTGCCAGCAGCTTAAACAGGGGAGACACCATATATTTT. It specifies CASSLNRGDTIYF. The chain combines TRBV7-3 with TRBJ1-3, with 7 positions matching TRBD1. V was clipped by 1 base and J by 8 bases; unmatched bases: 2. Germline CDR1 and CDR2: SGHTA and FQGTGA. This CDR3 has 13 amino acids.

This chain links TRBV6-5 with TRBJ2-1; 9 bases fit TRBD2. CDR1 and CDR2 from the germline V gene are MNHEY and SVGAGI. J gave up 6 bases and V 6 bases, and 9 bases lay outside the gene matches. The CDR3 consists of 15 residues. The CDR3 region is CASSNRLAGLNEQFF. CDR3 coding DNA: TGTGCCAGCAGCAACCGGCTAGCGGGGCTCAATGAGCAGTTCTTC.

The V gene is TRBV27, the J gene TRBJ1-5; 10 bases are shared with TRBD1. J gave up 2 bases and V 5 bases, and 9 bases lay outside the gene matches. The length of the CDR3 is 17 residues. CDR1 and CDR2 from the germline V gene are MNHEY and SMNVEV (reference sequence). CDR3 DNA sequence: TGTGCCAGCAGTATCACGACAGGGGGCCTTGGCAATCAGCCCCAGCATTTT. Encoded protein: CASSITTGGLGNQPQHF.

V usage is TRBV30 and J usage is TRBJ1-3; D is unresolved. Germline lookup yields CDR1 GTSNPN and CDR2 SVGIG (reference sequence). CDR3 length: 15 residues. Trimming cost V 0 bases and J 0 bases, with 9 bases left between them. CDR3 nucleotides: TGTGCCTGGAGTGTACCGGGATACTCTGGAAACACCATATATTTT. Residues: CAWSVPGYSGNTIYF.

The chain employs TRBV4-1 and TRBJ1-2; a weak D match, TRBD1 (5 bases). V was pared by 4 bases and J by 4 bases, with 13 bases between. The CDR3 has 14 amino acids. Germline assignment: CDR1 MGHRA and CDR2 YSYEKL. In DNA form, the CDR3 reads TGCGCCAGCAGCCGACCGGACACTTTCTATGGCTACACCTTC. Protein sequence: CASSRPDTFYGYTF.

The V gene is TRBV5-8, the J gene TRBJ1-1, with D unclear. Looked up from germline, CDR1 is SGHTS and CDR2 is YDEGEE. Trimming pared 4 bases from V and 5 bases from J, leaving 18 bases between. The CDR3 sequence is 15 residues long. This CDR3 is CASSGLRVRGTEAFF. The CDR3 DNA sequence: TGTGCCAGCAGCGGCCTCCGGGTTCGAGGGACTGAAGCTTTCTTT.

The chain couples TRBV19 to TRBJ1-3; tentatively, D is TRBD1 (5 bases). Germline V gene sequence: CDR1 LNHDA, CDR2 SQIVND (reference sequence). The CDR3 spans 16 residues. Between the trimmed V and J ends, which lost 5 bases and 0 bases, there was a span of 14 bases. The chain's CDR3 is CASSGHRYSSGNTIYF. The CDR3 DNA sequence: TGTGCCAGTAGTGGACACCGATACAGCTCTGGAAACACCATATATTTT.

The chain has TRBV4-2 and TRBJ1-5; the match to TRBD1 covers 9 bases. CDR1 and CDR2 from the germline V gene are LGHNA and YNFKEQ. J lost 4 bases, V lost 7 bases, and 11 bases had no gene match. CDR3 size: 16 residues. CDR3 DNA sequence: TGTGCCAGCAAAAAGATCGGGACAGGGTTTAATCAGCCCCAGCATTTT. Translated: CASKKIGTGFNQPQHF.

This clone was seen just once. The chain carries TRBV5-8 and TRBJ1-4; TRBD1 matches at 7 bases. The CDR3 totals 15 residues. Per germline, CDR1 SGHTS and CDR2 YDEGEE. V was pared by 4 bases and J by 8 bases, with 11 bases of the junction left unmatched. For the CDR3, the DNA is TGTGCCAGCAGCAAGGGACAGCGCCGAGTGGAAAAACTGTTTTTT. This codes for CASSKGQRRVEKLFF.